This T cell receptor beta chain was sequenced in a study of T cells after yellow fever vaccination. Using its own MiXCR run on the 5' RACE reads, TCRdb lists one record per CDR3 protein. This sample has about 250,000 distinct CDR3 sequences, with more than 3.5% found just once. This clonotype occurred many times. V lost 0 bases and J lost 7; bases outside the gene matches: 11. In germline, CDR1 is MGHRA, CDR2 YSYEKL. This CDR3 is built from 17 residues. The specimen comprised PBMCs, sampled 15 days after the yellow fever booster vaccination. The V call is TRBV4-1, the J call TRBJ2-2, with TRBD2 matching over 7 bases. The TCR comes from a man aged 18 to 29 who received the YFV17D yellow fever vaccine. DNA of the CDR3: TGCGCCAGCAGCCAAGACCCGACCGGGACTATCGGCGGGGAGCTGTTTTTT. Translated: CASSQDPTGTIGGELFF.